This T cell receptor (beta chain) was sequenced for a study of blood T cell repertoires in COVID-19. Trimming left V 0 bases short and J 0 bases short, with 5 bases between. Germline V gene sequence: CDR1 SGHTA, CDR2 FQGTGA. The CDR3 totals 15 residues. Some clones are missing from TCRdb's copy, which holds only in-frame ones; the method was immunoSEQ multiplex PCR. The sample has 49,000 or so clones, 80% to 90% seen once. Input material: peripheral blood. This clonotype was sampled from a man aged 50 to 60 with acute or convalescent COVID-19. This chain links TRBV7-3 with TRBJ1-4; no reliable D call. The CDR3 sequence is CASSLTGATNEKLFF. The CDR3 bases are TGTGCCAGCAGCTTAACAGGAGCAACTAATGAAAAACTGTTTTTT.